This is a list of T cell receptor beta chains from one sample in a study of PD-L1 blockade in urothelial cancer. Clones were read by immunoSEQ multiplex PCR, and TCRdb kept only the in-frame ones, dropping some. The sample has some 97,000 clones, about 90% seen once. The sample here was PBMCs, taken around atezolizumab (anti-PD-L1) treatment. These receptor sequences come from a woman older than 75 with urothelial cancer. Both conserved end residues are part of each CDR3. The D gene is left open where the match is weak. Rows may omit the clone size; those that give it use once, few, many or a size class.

DNA: TGTGCCAGCTCACCCAGGGAGGGCCCTCGAGAGACCCAGTACTTC
CDR3: CASSPREGPRETQYF
V: TRBV18
D: TRBD2
size: -
J: TRBJ2-5
length: 15

DNA: TGTGCCATCAGTGAGCCCAGGGTCACCGGGGAGCTGTTTTTT
CDR3: CAISEPRVTGELFF
V: TRBV10-3
D: -
size: -
J: TRBJ2-2
length: 14

DNA: TGTGCCACCAGTCGCGGCGGACAGACCTACGAGCAGTACTTC
CDR3: CATSRGGQTYEQYF
V: TRBV15
D: -
size: -
J: TRBJ2-7
length: 14

DNA: TGTGCCAGCAGCTTGGGGGCAGGGATCGATGAGCAGTTCTTC
CDR3: CASSLGAGIDEQFF
V: TRBV5-4
D: -
size: -
J: TRBJ2-1
length: 14

DNA: TGTGCCAGCAGCGCGGGGGATGAGCAGTTCTTC
CDR3: CASSAGDEQFF
V: TRBV9
D: -
size: -
J: TRBJ2-1
length: 11

DNA: TGTGCCAGCAGCCAAGCTAGCGGAGGCACAGATACGCAGTATTTT
CDR3: CASSQASGGTDTQYF
V: TRBV4-2
D: TRBD2
size: -
J: TRBJ2-3
length: 15

DNA: TGTGCCAGCAGCCGGGACACGGGAAACACCATATATTTT
CDR3: CASSRDTGNTIYF
V: TRBV6-1
D: -
size: -
J: TRBJ1-3
length: 13

DNA: TGCGCCAGCAGTTCCGGGACAGCCAATGAAAAACTGTTTTTT
CDR3: CASSSGTANEKLFF
V: TRBV5-1
D: TRBD1
size: -
J: TRBJ1-4
length: 14

DNA: TGCAGTGTCCGACAGCCTCGTGGCTACACCTTC
CDR3: CSVRQPRGYTF
V: TRBV20-1
D: -
size: -
J: TRBJ1-2
length: 11

DNA: TGTGCCAGCAGCCAAGAGAGCGGGAGATCCTACAATGAGCAGTTCTTC
CDR3: CASSQESGRSYNEQFF
V: TRBV4-2
D: TRBD2
size: -
J: TRBJ2-1
length: 16

DNA: TGTGCCAGTAGTCGACTAGGGACTGACGCTAACTATGGCTACACCTTC
CDR3: CASSRLGTDANYGYTF
V: TRBV19
D: -
size: few
J: TRBJ1-2
length: 16

DNA: TGTGCCAGCAGCCTAGACAGGGCGGCTTTCTTT
CDR3: CASSLDRAAFF
V: TRBV7-9
D: TRBD1
size: -
J: TRBJ1-1
length: 11

DNA: TGTGCCAGCAGTGCTATCGGGAATAGCAATCAGCCCCAGCATTTT
CDR3: CASSAIGNSNQPQHF
V: TRBV6-1
D: -
size: -
J: TRBJ1-5
length: 15

DNA: TGCAGCGACAGACAAGTCGGCTATGGCTACACCTTC
CDR3: CSDRQVGYGYTF
V: TRBV29-1
D: -
size: -
J: TRBJ1-2
length: 12

DNA: TGTGCCAGCAGTGATGGACTAGCGGGAGCAGATACGCAGTATTTT
CDR3: CASSDGLAGADTQYF
V: TRBV2
D: TRBD2
size: once
J: TRBJ2-3
length: 15

DNA: TGTGCCAGCAGCCAAACAGGGGACACAGATACGCAGTATTTT
CDR3: CASSQTGDTDTQYF
V: TRBV11-2
D: TRBD1
size: -
J: TRBJ2-3
length: 14

DNA: TGTGCCAGTAGTAGTCCCAGGACAGGACTTAACACTGAAGCTTTCTTT
CDR3: CASSSPRTGLNTEAFF
V: TRBV19
D: TRBD1
size: -
J: TRBJ1-1
length: 16

DNA: TGTGCCAGCAGTCCGGACAGTGCTAATGAAAAACTGTTTTTT
CDR3: CASSPDSANEKLFF
V: TRBV6-5
D: -
size: -
J: TRBJ1-4
length: 14

DNA: TGTGCCAGTAGTATAAGATGGGAACAGGACACTGAAGCTTTCTTT
CDR3: CASSIRWEQDTEAFF
V: TRBV19
D: -
size: -
J: TRBJ1-1
length: 15

DNA: TGTGCCAGCAGTAGGCAGACAGCCTACGAGCAGTACTTC
CDR3: CASSRQTAYEQYF
V: TRBV6-1
D: -
size: -
J: TRBJ2-7
length: 13

DNA: TGCGCCAGCAGTTTGCAGGGTTTATACGAGCAGTACTTC
CDR3: CASSLQGLYEQYF
V: TRBV10-2
D: -
size: -
J: TRBJ2-7
length: 13

DNA: TGCGCCAGCACGCTAGCGGGCACAGATACGCAGTATTTT
CDR3: CASTLAGTDTQYF
V: TRBV5-1
D: TRBD2
size: -
J: TRBJ2-3
length: 13

DNA: TGTGCCAGCAGCGTAGACAGACAAGAGACCCAGTACTTC
CDR3: CASSVDRQETQYF
V: TRBV7-8
D: -
size: -
J: TRBJ2-5
length: 13

DNA: TGTGCCAGCAGCCTCGAACAGGGATACCAAGAGACCCAGTACTTC
CDR3: CASSLEQGYQETQYF
V: TRBV7-9
D: -
size: -
J: TRBJ2-5
length: 15

DNA: TGTGCCAGCAGCTGGCGGGACGGGAGAAAAAGTTACGAGCAGTACTTC
CDR3: CASSWRDGRKSYEQYF
V: TRBV7-2
D: -
size: -
J: TRBJ2-7
length: 16

DNA: TGTGCCAGCAGTGACCTTATAATGACGGGGTCATCCTACGAGCAGTACTTC
CDR3: CASSDLIMTGSSYEQYF
V: TRBV25-1
D: -
size: -
J: TRBJ2-7
length: 17

DNA: TGTGCCAGCAGTTTTTACGACTCCGAGCAGTACTTC
CDR3: CASSFYDSEQYF
V: TRBV27
D: -
size: -
J: TRBJ2-7
length: 12

DNA: TGTGCCTCCACCCAGGGGCCAGGAGGAAACACCATATATTTT
CDR3: CASTQGPGGNTIYF
V: TRBV30
D: -
size: -
J: TRBJ1-3
length: 14

DNA: TGTGCCAGCAGTCCTGAGACAGGGGGTACGGGTGGCTACACCTTC
CDR3: CASSPETGGTGGYTF
V: TRBV5-4
D: TRBD1
size: -
J: TRBJ1-2
length: 15